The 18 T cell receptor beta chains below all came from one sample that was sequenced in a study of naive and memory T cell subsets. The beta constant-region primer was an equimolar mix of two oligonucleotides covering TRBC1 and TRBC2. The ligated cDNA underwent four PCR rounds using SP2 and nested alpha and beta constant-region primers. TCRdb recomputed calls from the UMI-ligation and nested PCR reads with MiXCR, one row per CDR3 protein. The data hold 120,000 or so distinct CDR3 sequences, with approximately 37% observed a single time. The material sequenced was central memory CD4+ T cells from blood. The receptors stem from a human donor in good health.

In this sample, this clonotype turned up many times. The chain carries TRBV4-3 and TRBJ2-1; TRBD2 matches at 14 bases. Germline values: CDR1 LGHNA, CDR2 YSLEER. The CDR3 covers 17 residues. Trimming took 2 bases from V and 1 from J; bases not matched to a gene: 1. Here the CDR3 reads CASSQRLAGGSYNEQFF. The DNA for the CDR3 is TGCGCCAGCAGCCAAAGACTAGCGGGAGGGTCCTACAATGAGCAGTTCTTC.

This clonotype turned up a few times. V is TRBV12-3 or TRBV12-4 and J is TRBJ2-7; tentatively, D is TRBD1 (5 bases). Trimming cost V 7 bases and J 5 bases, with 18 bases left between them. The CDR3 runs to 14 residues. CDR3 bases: TGTGCCAGCACCCTCTCTGGGGCCAGGAACGAGCAGTACTTC. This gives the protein CASTLSGARNEQYF.

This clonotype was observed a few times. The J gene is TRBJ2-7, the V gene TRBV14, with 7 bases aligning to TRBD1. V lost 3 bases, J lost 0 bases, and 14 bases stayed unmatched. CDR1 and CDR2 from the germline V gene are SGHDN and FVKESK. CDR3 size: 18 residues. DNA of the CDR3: TGTGCCAGCAGCCACCGTGGGGCTGGACAGGAACGCTCCTACGAGCAGTACTTC. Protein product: CASSHRGAGQERSYEQYF. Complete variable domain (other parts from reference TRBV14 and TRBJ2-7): EAGVTQFPSHSVIEKGQTVTLRCDPISGHDNLYWYRRVMGKEIKFLLHFVKESKQDESGMPNNRFLAERTGGTYSTLKVQPAELEDSGVYFCASSHRGAGQERSYEQYFGPGTRLTVT.

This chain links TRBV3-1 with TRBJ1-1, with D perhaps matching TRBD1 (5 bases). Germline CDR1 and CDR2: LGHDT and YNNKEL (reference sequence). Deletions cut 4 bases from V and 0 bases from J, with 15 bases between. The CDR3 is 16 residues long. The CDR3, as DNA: TGTGCCAGCAGCCTCACGGACACCCTTCTGAACACTGAAGCTTTCTTT. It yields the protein CASSLTDTLLNTEAFF.

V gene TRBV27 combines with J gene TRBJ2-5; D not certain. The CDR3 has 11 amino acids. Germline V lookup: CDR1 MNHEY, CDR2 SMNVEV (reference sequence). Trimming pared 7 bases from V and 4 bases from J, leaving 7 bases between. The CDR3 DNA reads TGTGCCAGCAAAACTCGAGAGACCCAGTACTTC. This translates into CASKTRETQYF.

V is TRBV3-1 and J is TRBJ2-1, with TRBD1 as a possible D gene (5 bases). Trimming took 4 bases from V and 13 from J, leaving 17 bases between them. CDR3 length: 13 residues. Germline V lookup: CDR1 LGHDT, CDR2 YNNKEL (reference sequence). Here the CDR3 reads CASSRTRQGRQFF. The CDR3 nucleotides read TGTGCCAGCAGCCGCACCCGGCAGGGTCGACAGTTCTTC.

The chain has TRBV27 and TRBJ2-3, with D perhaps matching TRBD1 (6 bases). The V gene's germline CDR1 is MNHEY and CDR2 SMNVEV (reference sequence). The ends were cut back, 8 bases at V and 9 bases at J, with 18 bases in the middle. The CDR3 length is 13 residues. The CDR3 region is CASGRDTISTQYF. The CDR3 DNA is TGTGCCAGCGGACGGGACACAATTTCGACGCAGTATTTT.

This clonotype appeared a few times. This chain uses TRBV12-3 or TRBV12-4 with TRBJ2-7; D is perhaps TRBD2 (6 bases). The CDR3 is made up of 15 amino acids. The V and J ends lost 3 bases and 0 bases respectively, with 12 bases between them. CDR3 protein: CASSLGGLISYEQYF. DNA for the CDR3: TGTGCCAGCAGTTTGGGAGGCCTTATCTCCTACGAGCAGTACTTC.

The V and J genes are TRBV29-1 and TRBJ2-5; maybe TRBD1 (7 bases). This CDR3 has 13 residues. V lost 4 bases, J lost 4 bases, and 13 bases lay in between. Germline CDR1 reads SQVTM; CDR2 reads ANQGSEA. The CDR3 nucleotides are TGCAGCGTTGGGAGGGGGCAACGAGAGACCCAGTACTTC. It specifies CSVGRGQRETQYF.

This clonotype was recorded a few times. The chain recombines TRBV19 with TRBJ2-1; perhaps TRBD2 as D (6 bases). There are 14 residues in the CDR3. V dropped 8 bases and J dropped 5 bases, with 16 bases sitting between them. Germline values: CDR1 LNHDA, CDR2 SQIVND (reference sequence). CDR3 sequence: CASEGLAGHNEQFF. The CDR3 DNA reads TGTGCCAGTGAGGGTCTTGCGGGACACAATGAGCAGTTCTTC.

The DNA for the CDR3 is TGTGCCAGCAGCTTGGAGGGGCAAAGATCCTACGAGCAGTACTTC. Protein product: CASSLEGQRSYEQYF. The chain joins TRBV5-6 to TRBJ2-7; D might be TRBD1 (5 bases). V shed 0 bases and J shed 1 base, with 11 bases lying between them. The V gene's germline CDR1 is SGHDT and CDR2 YYEEEE. This CDR3 has 15 residues.

The CDR3 here is CSALGLISGNTIYF. DNA for the CDR3: TGCAGCGCCCTGGGACTTATCTCTGGAAACACCATATATTTT. The rearrangement uses TRBV29-1 and TRBJ1-3, with D possibly TRBD1 on 5 matching bases. The germline CDR1 and CDR2 sequences are SQVTM and ANQGSEA. The germline V and J ends were trimmed by 7 bases and 0 bases, with 13 bases remaining between them. The CDR3 length is 14 residues.

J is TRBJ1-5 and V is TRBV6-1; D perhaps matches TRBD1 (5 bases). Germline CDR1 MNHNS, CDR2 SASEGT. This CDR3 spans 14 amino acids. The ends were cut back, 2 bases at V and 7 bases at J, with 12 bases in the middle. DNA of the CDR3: TGTGCCAGCAGTGAACCGGGGGTCATGCAGCCCCAGCATTTT. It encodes CASSEPGVMQPQHF.

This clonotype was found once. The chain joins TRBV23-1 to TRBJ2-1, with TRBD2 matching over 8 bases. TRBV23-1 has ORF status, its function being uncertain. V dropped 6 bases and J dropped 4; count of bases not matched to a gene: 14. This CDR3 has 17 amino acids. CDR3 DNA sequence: TGCGCCAGCAGGGCAGAGGTCGGGAGGGTCACTTACAATGAGCAGTTCTTC. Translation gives CASRAEVGRVTYNEQFF.

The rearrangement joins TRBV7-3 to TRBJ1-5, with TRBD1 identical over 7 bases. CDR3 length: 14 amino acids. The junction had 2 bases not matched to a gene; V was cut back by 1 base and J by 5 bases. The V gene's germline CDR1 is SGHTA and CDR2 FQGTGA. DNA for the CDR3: TGTGCCAGCAGCTTAATAGGGGGCGATCAGCCCCAGCATTTT. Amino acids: CASSLIGGDQPQHF.

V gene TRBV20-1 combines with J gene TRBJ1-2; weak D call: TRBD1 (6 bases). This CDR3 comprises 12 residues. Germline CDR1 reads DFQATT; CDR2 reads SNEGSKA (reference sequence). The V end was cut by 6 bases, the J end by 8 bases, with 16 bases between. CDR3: CSALHRDGGYTF. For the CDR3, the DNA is TGCAGTGCCCTACACAGGGATGGAGGCTACACCTTC.

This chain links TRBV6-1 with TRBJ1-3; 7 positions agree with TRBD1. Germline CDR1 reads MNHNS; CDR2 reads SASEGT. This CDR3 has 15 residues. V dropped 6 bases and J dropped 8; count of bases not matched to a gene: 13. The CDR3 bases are TGTGCCAGCAGCGGCTTCAGACAGGGACGTGACACCATATATTTT. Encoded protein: CASSGFRQGRDTIYF.

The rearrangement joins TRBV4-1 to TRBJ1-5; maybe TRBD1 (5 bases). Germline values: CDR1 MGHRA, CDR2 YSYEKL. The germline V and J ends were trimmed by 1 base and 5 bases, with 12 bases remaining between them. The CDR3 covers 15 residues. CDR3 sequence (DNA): TGCGCCAGCAGCCAAGTTATGCAGGGATATCAGCCCCAGCATTTT. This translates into CASSQVMQGYQPQHF.